One TCR beta chain is described in this entry. The sample belongs to a study of CD8 T cells in Susac syndrome. The CDR3 totals 13 residues. Germline CDR1 is SGHAT and CDR2 is FQNNGV. Between the trimmed V and J ends, which lost 8 bases and 1 base, there was a span of 6 bases. Reverse transcription of 0.5 to 1 ug RNA was carried out with random hexamers. MiXCR, run by TCRdb on the immunoSEQ multiplex PCR reads, gives a single entry per CDR3 protein. The sample lists a few hundred thousand distinct CDR3 sequences; about 95% were seen once. Sequencing of TCR beta was carried out in blood CD8+ and CD4+ T cells.

The chain couples TRBV11-2 to TRBJ2-6; D gene unclear. The sequence was obtained from a human donor with multiple sclerosis. Sequencing used CD4+ T cells from PBMCs. The CDR3 protein is CASQKSGANVLTF. Here the CDR3 DNA reads TGTGCCAGCCAGAAGTCTGGGGCCAACGTCCTGACTTTC.